The 30 T cell receptor beta chains presented below share a single source sample, sequenced in a study of human T cells and chemical hapten exposure. Time point described: pre-sensitization, week 0. The treatment is: therapeutic diphenylcyclopropenone sensitization with weekly scalp DPC. TCRdb itself ran the RACE reads through MiXCR, one entry per CDR3 protein. The table records about 80,000 distinct CDR3 sequences, roughly 15% of them present only once. The sample was whole blood, taken in connection with sensitization to the hapten diphenylcyclopropenone (DPC). These receptors all come from a woman between 45 and 60 years old with alopecia areata. Some clones in this sample may be carry-over from other donors' samples.

Concerning this clonotype itself: A junction boundary mismatches the germline segment, possibly from a read error. The rearrangement uses TRBV6-6 and TRBJ2-6; no firm D call. The germline gives CDR1 MNHNY, CDR2 SVGAGI (reference sequence). The CDR3 totals 13 residues. CDR3 in amino acids: CASRESGTNVLTF. CDR3 DNA sequence: TGTGCCAGCCGTGAGTCTGGGACCAACGTCCTGACTTTC.

The rearrangement links TRBV12-3 or TRBV12-4 to TRBJ2-2; no firm D call. The CDR3 sequence is 14 residues long. The V end lost 3 bases, the J end lost 2 bases, and 7 bases lay between the germline ends. The CDR3: CASSFGRNTGELFF. In DNA form, the CDR3 reads TGTGCCAGCAGTTTTGGGCGCAACACCGGGGAGCTGTTTTTT.

This chain joins TRBV4-3 and TRBJ2-2, with D uncertain. The V end was cut by 3 bases, the J end by 0 bases, with 8 bases between. Looked up from germline, CDR1 is LGHNA and CDR2 is YSLEER. The CDR3 contains 15 residues. The CDR3 loop reads CASSQKDPNTGELFF. The CDR3, as DNA: TGCGCCAGCAGCCAGAAGGATCCGAACACCGGGGAGCTGTTTTTT.

This clonotype was seen a few times. CDR3 coding DNA: TGTGCCAGCAGTGAATCGAGGGGCACAGATACGCAGTATTTT. The encoded protein is CASSESRGTDTQYF. The V gene is TRBV25-1, the J gene TRBJ2-3, with D possibly being TRBD2 (5 bases). The CDR3 contains 14 residues. Germline lookup yields CDR1 MGHDK and CDR2 SYGVNS. The V end lost 1 base, the J end lost 1 base, and 6 bases lay between the germline ends.

Only a few counts were recorded for this clonotype. The chain couples TRBV6-1 to TRBJ1-1, with no clear D. The CDR3 is 13 residues long. CDR1 MNHNS and CDR2 SASEGT come from the germline V gene. The V end was cut by 1 base, the J end by 3 bases, with 6 bases between. CDR3 loop: CASSEVQYTEAFF. The CDR3 DNA sequence: TGTGCCAGCAGTGAAGTTCAGTACACTGAAGCTTTCTTT.

This clonotype showed up just a few times. This chain links TRBV20-1 with TRBJ2-7, with D possibly being TRBD1 or TRBD2 (5 bases each). Per the germline V gene, CDR1 is DFQATT and CDR2 is SNEGSKA (reference sequence). Trimming removed 0 bases from V and 3 bases from J, with 15 bases in between. The CDR3 has 15 amino acids. The CDR3 sequence is CSARDRDHSFYEQYF. CDR3 DNA: TGCAGTGCTAGAGATCGGGACCACTCGTTCTACGAGCAGTACTTC.

This clonotype was seen only a few times. J is TRBJ2-4 and V is TRBV9; D unresolved. The CDR3 is made up of 13 amino acids. The V and J ends lost 3 bases and 0 bases respectively, with 4 bases between them. Germline V CDR1 and CDR2: SGDLS, YYNGEE. The CDR3 DNA sequence: TGTGCCAGCAGCGGCCTAGCCAAAAACATTCAGTACTTC. Amino acids: CASSGLAKNIQYF.

This clonotype was seen a handful of times. The J gene is TRBJ1-2, the V gene TRBV20-1, with a tentative D call TRBD1 (5 bases). CDR1 and CDR2 from the germline V gene are DFQATT and SNEGSKA (reference sequence). This CDR3 has 11 residues. V lost 7 bases and J lost 7, with 13 bases in between. This chain's CDR3 is CSERDARGYTF. Here the CDR3 DNA reads TGCAGTGAACGGGACGCACGTGGCTACACCTTC.

The chain uses TRBV20-1 and TRBJ2-7; 11 bases match TRBD2. The CDR3 totals 14 residues. Germline assignment: CDR1 DFQATT and CDR2 SNEGSKA (reference sequence). The ends lost 6 bases at V and 7 bases at J; junction bases unmatched: 11. The CDR3 coding sequence is TGCAGTGCAACCATAGCGGGAGGGCCTCGGGAGCAGTACTTC. Its translation is CSATIAGGPREQYF.

This clonotype was found a few times. No DNA is shown, since the ends of the CDR3 on it are uncertain; the CDR3 is the one TCRdb lists. The V and J genes are TRBV28 and TRBJ2-7; the D call of TRBD2 is as the table states it, not checked on the DNA. The CDR3 numbers 16 amino acids, ends counted. Germline V gene sequence: CDR1 MDHEN, CDR2 SYDVKM. The CDR3 loop reads CASSSSTSGSMLGQYF.

The gene calls are TRBV7-2 and TRBJ2-4, with D possibly TRBD1 on 5 matching bases. The V gene lost 1 base and the J gene lost 14 bases, with 9 bases spanning the gap. The CDR3 is 11 residues long. Germline CDR1 is SGHTA and CDR2 is FQGNSA. As DNA, the CDR3 is TGTGCCAGCAGCTTAGGGGGCAGGGAGTACTTC. Amino acid sequence: CASSLGGREYF.

The chain uses TRBV28 and TRBJ2-3; D remains ambiguous. V was pared by 6 bases and J by 2 bases, with 6 bases between. The CDR3 runs 12 residues. The germline CDR1 and CDR2 sequences are MDHEN and SYDVKM. CDR3 sequence: CASRSSTDTQYF. CDR3 DNA sequence: TGTGCCAGCAGATCGTCCACAGATACGCAGTATTTT. Drawing the rest from reference TRBV28 and TRBJ2-3, the complete variable domain is DVKVTQSSRYLVKRTGEKVFLECVQDMDHENMFWYRQDPGLGLRLIYFSYDVKMKEKGDIPEGYSVSREKKERFSLILESASTNQTSMYLCASRSSTDTQYFGPGTRLTVL.

This clonotype was seen more than once but under ten times. A junction boundary mismatches the germline segment, possibly from a read error. This chain joins TRBV25-1 and TRBJ2-5; 7 nucleotides align to TRBD1. CDR3 length: 12 amino acids. The germline V gene encodes CDR1 MGHDK and CDR2 SYGVNS. CDR3 loop: CASSKQGIQFHF. The DNA for the CDR3 is TGTGCCAGCAGTAAACAGGGGATTCAGTTTCACTTC.

This rearrangement joins TRBV28 to TRBJ1-1, with unresolved D. The V gene's germline CDR1 is MDHEN and CDR2 SYDVKM. This CDR3 spans 13 amino acids. For the CDR3, the DNA is TGTGTCGTCGCCCCTCTGAAGAACACTGAAGCTTTCTTT. Translated, it gives CVVAPLKNTEAFF.

This clonotype was detected a few times. The chain couples TRBV19 to TRBJ1-4; 10 nucleotides line up with TRBD1. Unmatched junction bases numbered 6, after V lost 7 bases and J lost 4 bases. Germline values: CDR1 LNHDA, CDR2 SQIVND (reference sequence). The CDR3 length is 15 residues. The CDR3 spells CASTNRDRGNEKLFF. CDR3 DNA sequence: TGTGCCAGTACCAACCGGGACAGGGGTAATGAAAAACTGTTTTTT.

By proportion, this clonotype is medium-sized. J is TRBJ2-1 and V is TRBV29-1; 11 nucleotides line up with TRBD2. The length of the CDR3 is 13 residues. CDR1 is SQVTM and CDR2 is ANQGSEA in the germline V gene. V lost 4 bases, J lost 7 bases, and 3 bases stayed unmatched. In nucleotides, the CDR3 is TGCAGCGTTGTCACTAGCGGGAGTAATGAGCAGTTCTTC. Protein: CSVVTSGSNEQFF.

The V call is TRBV9, the J call TRBJ1-3; 7 bases are shared with TRBD1. This CDR3 is built from 15 residues. The junction had 4 bases not matched to a gene; V was cut back by 4 bases and J by 0 bases. The germline V gene has CDR1 SGDLS and CDR2 YYNGEE. The CDR3 DNA reads as TGTGCCAGCAGCCCCGGGGACAGCTCTGGAAACACCATATATTTT. As protein: CASSPGDSSGNTIYF.

This chain links TRBV12-3 or TRBV12-4 with TRBJ1-6; perhaps TRBD1 as D (6 bases). Trimming left V 5 bases short and J 7 bases short, with 9 bases between. This CDR3 is 13 amino acids long. CDR3 DNA: TGTGCCAGCAGTACAGGGACCAATTCACCCCTCCACTTT. Translated, it gives CASSTGTNSPLHF.

The V call is TRBV28, the J call TRBJ2-3; 12 nucleotides align to TRBD2. The junction had 7 bases not matched to a gene; V was cut back by 4 bases and J by 5 bases. This CDR3 has 16 residues. CDR1 MDHEN and CDR2 SYDVKM come from the germline V gene. The CDR3 sequence: CASSYSWTSGEDTQYF. Here the CDR3 DNA reads TGTGCCAGCAGTTACAGTTGGACTAGCGGGGAAGATACGCAGTATTTT. Complete variable domain (other parts from reference TRBV28 and TRBJ2-3): DVKVTQSSRYLVKRTGEKVFLECVQDMDHENMFWYRQDPGLGLRLIYFSYDVKMKEKGDIPEGYSVSREKKERFSLILESASTNQTSMYLCASSYSWTSGEDTQYFGPGTRLTVL.

The V call is TRBV27, the J call TRBJ1-4; 9 bases agree with TRBD1. The length of the CDR3 is 15 residues. V lost 4 bases and J lost 5; bases outside the gene matches: 5. In germline, CDR1 is MNHEY, CDR2 SMNVEV (reference sequence). CDR3: CASSWTGALNEKLFF. In nucleotides, the CDR3 is TGTGCCAGCAGTTGGACAGGGGCGTTGAATGAAAAACTGTTTTTT.

CDR3 coding DNA: TGCGCCAGCAGCTGGGAATTAGTCGGCAATGAGCAGTTCTTC. Its translation: CASSWELVGNEQFF. The J gene is TRBJ2-1, the V gene TRBV5-1, with no clear D. Germline CDR1 SGHRS, CDR2 YFSETQ. The ends were cut back, 3 bases at V and 6 bases at J, with 13 bases in the middle. The CDR3 consists of 14 residues.

The chain couples TRBV9 to TRBJ2-7; D is possibly TRBD2 (6 bases). The CDR3 is 15 amino acids. V was cut by 4 bases and J by 5 bases, with 19 bases left in between. CDR1 is SGDLS and CDR2 is YYNGEE in the germline V gene. CDR3 sequence: CASSPRRALADEQYF. For the CDR3, the DNA is TGTGCCAGCAGCCCTCGTAGGGCACTAGCCGACGAGCAGTACTTC.

The CDR3 DNA reads TGCGCCAGCAGCTCGGGTCGGCACAATGAGCAGTTCTTC. This encodes CASSSGRHNEQFF. The chain has TRBV5-1 and TRBJ2-1, with D hard to call. The length of the CDR3 is 13 residues. Looked up from germline, CDR1 is SGHRS and CDR2 is YFSETQ. Trimming stripped 3 bases from V and 5 bases from J, with 9 bases between.

This clonotype was picked up a small number of times. The chain links TRBV11-2 to TRBJ2-5; 8 nucleotides agree with TRBD2. Germline loops: CDR1 SGHAT, CDR2 FQNNGV. This CDR3 has 17 residues. Trimming cost V 6 bases and J 5 bases; bases outside gene matches: 17. The CDR3 loop reads CASRRVGLARDLETQYF. In DNA form, the CDR3 reads TGTGCCAGCAGACGCGTAGGACTAGCCCGAGATTTGGAGACCCAGTACTTC.

The chain carries TRBV9 and TRBJ2-5; unclear D gene. Trimming stripped 3 bases from V and 5 bases from J, with 5 bases between. The CDR3 is 11 amino acids. Germline lookup yields CDR1 SGDLS and CDR2 YYNGEE. DNA for the CDR3: TGTGCCAGCAGCGAGTACGAGACCCAGTACTTC. Its protein is CASSEYETQYF.

This clonotype was counted only a few times. The rearrangement uses TRBV5-8 and TRBJ1-5, with D maybe TRBD1 (5 bases). The CDR3 contains 15 residues. CDR1 is SGHTS and CDR2 is YDEGEE in the germline V gene. The V end lost 6 bases, the J end lost 2 bases, and 15 bases lay between the germline ends. The DNA for the CDR3 is TGTGCCAGCACAGACCGGGGGGGAGGCAATCAGCCCCAGCATTTT. Translated: CASTDRGGGNQPQHF.

The chain recombines TRBV3-1 with TRBJ1-3; 10 nucleotides align to TRBD1. This CDR3 contains 17 residues. The ends lost 1 base at V and 0 bases at J; junction bases unmatched: 3. Germline V gene data show CDR1 as LGHDT and CDR2 as YNNKEL (reference sequence). The chain's CDR3 is CASSQGDRGRSGNTIYF. The DNA for the CDR3 is TGTGCCAGCAGCCAAGGGGACAGGGGCCGCTCTGGAAACACCATATATTTT.

The gene calls are TRBV29-1 and TRBJ2-2, with 7 bases matching TRBD2. CDR1 and CDR2 from the germline V gene are SQVTM and ANQGSEA. The CDR3 loop spans 14 amino acids. Trimming at V came to 5 bases and at J to 2 bases, leaving 5 bases not matched to a gene. CDR3 sequence reads: CSVRSGTNTGELFF. The CDR3, as DNA: TGCAGCGTTCGAAGCGGGACCAACACCGGGGAGCTGTTTTTT.

The chain joins TRBV4-1 to TRBJ2-2, with 9 bases that match TRBD1. The CDR3 covers 18 residues. CDR1 and CDR2 (germline): MGHRA, YSYEKL. V was clipped by 4 bases and J by 6 bases; unmatched bases: 15. The CDR3 is CASSRQPGGQGEAGELFF. The CDR3 DNA reads TGCGCCAGCAGCCGTCAACCGGGGGGACAGGGCGAAGCCGGGGAGCTGTTTTTT.

The chain combines TRBV19 with TRBJ2-5, with a weak D call TRBD2 (5 bases). V dropped 6 bases and J dropped 2 bases, with 7 bases sitting between them. Germline assignment: CDR1 LNHDA and CDR2 SQIVND (reference sequence). The CDR3 is 12 residues long. DNA of the CDR3: TGTGCCAGTAGCCGGGGACAAGAGACCCAGTACTTC. Its translation: CASSRGQETQYF.